The next 8 T cell receptor beta chains were all read from a single sample in a study of T-cell memory formation after mild COVID-19. TCRdb reprocessed the 5' RACE reads with MiXCR, giving one entry per CDR3 protein. The data hold roughly 400,000 distinct CDR3 sequences, with around 17% observed a single time. The sample consisted of PBMCs or a T cell subset sorted from them (not recorded which). The receptors derive from a man between 18 and 35 years old who had mild COVID-19 (a few samples of this study predate the infection). Cell type and time point are not known.

The V call is TRBV11-2, the J call TRBJ2-1, with 11 nucleotides matching TRBD2. The CDR3 is 17 residues long. Trimming at V came to 5 bases and at J to 5 bases, leaving 11 bases not matched to a gene. The germline V gene encodes CDR1 SGHAT and CDR2 FQNNGV. The CDR3 reads CASSTRLAGRVHNEQFF. In DNA form, the CDR3 reads TGTGCCAGCAGCACCCGACTAGCGGGAAGAGTCCACAATGAGCAGTTCTTC.

This clonotype was counted only a few times. V usage is TRBV7-2 and J usage is TRBJ2-5, with D possibly matching TRBD2 (6 bases). V gave up 7 bases and J gave up 2 bases, with 17 bases separating them. The CDR3 covers 15 residues. Germline CDR1 SGHTA, CDR2 FQGNSA. CDR3 in amino acids: CASTVAGSGQETQYF. The CDR3 DNA follows: TGTGCCAGCACCGTCGCCGGGAGCGGACAAGAGACCCAGTACTTC.

J is TRBJ2-7 and V is TRBV5-1; 11 bases line up with TRBD1. Germline V lookup: CDR1 SGHRS, CDR2 YFSETQ. With V trimmed by 3 bases and J by 9 bases, 2 bases remained unmatched. The CDR3 sequence is 12 residues long. CDR3 residues: CASSWGQGGQYF. CDR3 sequence (DNA): TGCGCCAGCAGCTGGGGACAGGGGGGGCAGTACTTC.

This clonotype was seen many times. J is TRBJ2-4 and V is TRBV5-1, with D maybe TRBD2 (7 bases). The CDR3 covers 15 residues. Germline V CDR1 and CDR2: SGHRS, YFSETQ. The V end lost 1 base, the J end lost 6 bases, and 14 bases lay between the germline ends. CDR3 nucleotides: TGCGCCAGCAGCTTGAACGGGGGGCGAGGAAACATTCAGTACTTC. It codes for CASSLNGGRGNIQYF.

This clonotype was counted only a few times. V usage is TRBV5-1 and J usage is TRBJ2-3, with D possibly matching TRBD1 (5 bases). V was clipped by 5 bases and J by 6 bases, with 13 bases between them. Per germline, CDR1 SGHRS and CDR2 YFSETQ. The CDR3 totals 13 residues. CDR3 loop: CASRLGPGDTQYF. CDR3 coding DNA: TGCGCCAGCAGACTGGGGCCCGGGGATACGCAGTATTTT.

CDR3 nucleotide sequence: TGCGCCAGCAGCTTTCGGGTAGCAGAGACCCAGTACTTC. It translates to CASSFRVAETQYF. The chain links TRBV5-1 to TRBJ2-5; D ambiguous. The CDR3 covers 13 residues. Germline V lookup: CDR1 SGHRS, CDR2 YFSETQ. Between the trimmed V and J ends, which lost 2 bases and 4 bases, there was a span of 9 bases.

This clonotype was recorded a few times. The CDR3 region is CSASGDRGSQPQHF. The CDR3 bases are TGCAGTGCGTCCGGGGACAGGGGAAGTCAGCCCCAGCATTTT. The genes are TRBV20-1 and TRBJ1-5; 10 positions agree with TRBD1. This CDR3 contains 14 residues. V lost 6 bases to trimming and J lost 6 bases; unmatched junction nucleotides: 8. Germline V gene lookup returns CDR1 DFQATT and CDR2 SNEGSKA (reference sequence).

This chain uses TRBV5-5 with TRBJ2-5, with 7 bases lining up with TRBD1. Per the germline V gene, CDR1 is SGHKS and CDR2 is YYEKEE (reference sequence). V lost 7 bases, J lost 7 bases, and 7 bases stayed unmatched. The CDR3 has 12 residues. The chain's CDR3 is CASLETGRTQYF. CDR3 bases: TGTGCCAGCCTTGAGACAGGGAGGACCCAGTACTTC.